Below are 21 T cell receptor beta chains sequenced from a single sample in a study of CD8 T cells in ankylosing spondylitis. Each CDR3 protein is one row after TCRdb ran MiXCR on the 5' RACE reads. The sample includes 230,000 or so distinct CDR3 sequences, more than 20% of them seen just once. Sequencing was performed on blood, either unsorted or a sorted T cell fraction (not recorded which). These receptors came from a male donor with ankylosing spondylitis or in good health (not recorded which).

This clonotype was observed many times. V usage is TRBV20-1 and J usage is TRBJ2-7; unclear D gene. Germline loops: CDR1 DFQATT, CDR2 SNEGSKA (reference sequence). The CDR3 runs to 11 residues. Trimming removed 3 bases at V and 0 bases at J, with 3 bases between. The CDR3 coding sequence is TGCAGTGCTAGGGCCTCCTACGAGCAGTACTTC. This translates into CSARASYEQYF.

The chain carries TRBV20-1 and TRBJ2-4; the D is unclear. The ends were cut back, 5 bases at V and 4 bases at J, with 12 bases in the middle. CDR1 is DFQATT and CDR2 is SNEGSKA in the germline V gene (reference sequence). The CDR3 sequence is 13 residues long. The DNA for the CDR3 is TGCAGTGCTCGGAAACAGTCGAAAAACATTCAGTACTTC. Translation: CSARKQSKNIQYF.

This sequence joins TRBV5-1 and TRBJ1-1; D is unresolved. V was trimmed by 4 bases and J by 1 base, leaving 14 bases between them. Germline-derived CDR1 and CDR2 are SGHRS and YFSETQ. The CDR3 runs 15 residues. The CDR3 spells CASSEAYVGNTEAFF. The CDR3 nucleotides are TGCGCCAGCAGCGAAGCTTATGTAGGGAACACTGAAGCTTTCTTT.

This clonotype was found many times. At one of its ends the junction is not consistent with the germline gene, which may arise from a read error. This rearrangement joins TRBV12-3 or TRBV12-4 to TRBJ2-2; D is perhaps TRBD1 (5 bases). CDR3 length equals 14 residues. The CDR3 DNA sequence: TGCGCCAGCAGCCTCGGACAGAACACCGGGGAGCTGTTTTTT. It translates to CASSLGQNTGELFF.

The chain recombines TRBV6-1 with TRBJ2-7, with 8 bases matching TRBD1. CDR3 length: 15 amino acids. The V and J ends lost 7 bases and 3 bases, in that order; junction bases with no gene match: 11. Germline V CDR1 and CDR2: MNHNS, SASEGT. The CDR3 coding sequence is TGTGCCAGCACAGGGATGGGACAGGCCGACTACGAGCAGTACTTC. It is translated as CASTGMGQADYEQYF.

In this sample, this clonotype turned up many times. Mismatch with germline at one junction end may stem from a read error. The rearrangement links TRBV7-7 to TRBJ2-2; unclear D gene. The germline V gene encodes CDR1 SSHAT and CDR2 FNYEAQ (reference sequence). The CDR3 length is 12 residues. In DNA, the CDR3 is TGTGCTAGCAGCCGCAACACCGGGGAGCTGTTTTTT. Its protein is CASSRNTGELFF.

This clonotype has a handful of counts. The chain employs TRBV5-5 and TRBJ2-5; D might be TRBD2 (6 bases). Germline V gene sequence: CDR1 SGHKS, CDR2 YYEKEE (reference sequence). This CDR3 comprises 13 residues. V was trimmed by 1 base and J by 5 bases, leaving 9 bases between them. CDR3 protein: CASSLWGEETQYF. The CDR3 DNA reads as TGTGCCAGCAGCTTGTGGGGGGAGGAGACCCAGTACTTC. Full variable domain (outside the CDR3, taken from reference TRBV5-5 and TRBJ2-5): DAGVTQSPTHLIKTRGQQVTLRCSPISGHKSVSWYQQVLGQGPQFIFQYYEKEERGRGNFPDRFSARQFPNYSSELNVNALLLGDSALYLCASSLWGEETQYFGPGTRLLVL.

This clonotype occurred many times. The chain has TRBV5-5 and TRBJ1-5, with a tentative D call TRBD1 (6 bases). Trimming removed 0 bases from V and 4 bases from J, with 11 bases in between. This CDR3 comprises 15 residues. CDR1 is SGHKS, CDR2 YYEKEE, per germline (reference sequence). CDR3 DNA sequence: TGTGCCAGCAGCTTGGAGGGGGGCGTTAATCAGCCCCAGCATTTT. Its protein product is CASSLEGGVNQPQHF.

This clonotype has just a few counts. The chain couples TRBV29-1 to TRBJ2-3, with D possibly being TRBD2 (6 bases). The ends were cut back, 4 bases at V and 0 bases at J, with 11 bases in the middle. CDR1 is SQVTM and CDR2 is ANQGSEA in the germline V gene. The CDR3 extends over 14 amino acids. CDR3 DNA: TGCAGCGTTGGTATTAGCGGCAGCACAGATACGCAGTATTTT. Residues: CSVGISGSTDTQYF.

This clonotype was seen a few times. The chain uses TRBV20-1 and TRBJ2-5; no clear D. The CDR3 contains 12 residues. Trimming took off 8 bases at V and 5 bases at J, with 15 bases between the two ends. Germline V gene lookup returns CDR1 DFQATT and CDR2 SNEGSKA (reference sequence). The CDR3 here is CSLTPLGETQYF. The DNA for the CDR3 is TGCAGTCTCACCCCGCTGGGGGAGACCCAGTACTTC.

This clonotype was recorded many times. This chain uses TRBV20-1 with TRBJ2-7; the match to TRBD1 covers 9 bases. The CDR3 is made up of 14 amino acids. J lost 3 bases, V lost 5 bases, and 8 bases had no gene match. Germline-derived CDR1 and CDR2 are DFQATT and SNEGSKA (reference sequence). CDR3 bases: TGCAGTGCTCCACGACAGGGGGGCCTCTACGAGCAGTACTTC. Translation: CSAPRQGGLYEQYF.

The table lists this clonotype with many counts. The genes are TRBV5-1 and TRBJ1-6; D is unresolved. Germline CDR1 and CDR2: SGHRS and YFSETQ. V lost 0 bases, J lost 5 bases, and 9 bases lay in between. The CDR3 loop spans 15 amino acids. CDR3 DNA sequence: TGCGCCAGCAGCTTGGTGGCGGAAAATAATTCACCCCTCCACTTT. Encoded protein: CASSLVAENNSPLHF.

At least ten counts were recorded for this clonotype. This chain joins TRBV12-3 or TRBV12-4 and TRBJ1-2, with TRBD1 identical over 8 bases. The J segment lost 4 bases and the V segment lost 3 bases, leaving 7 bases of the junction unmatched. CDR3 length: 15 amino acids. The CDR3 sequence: CASSLAAGGPYGYTF. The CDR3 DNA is TGTGCCAGCAGTTTGGCGGCAGGGGGCCCCTATGGCTACACCTTC.

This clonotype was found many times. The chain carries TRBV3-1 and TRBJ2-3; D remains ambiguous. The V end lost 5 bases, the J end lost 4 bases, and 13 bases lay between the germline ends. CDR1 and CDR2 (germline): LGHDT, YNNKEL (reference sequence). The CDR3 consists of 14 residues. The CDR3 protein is CASSKNPVPDTQYF. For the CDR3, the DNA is TGTGCCAGCAGCAAAAACCCCGTACCAGATACGCAGTATTTT.

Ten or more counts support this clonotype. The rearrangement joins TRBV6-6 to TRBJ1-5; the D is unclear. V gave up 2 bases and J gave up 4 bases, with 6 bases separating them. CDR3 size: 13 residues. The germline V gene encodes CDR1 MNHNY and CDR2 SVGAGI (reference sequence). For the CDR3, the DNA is TGTGCCAGCAGTTACGGCTCAAATCAGCCCCAGCATTTT. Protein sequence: CASSYGSNQPQHF.

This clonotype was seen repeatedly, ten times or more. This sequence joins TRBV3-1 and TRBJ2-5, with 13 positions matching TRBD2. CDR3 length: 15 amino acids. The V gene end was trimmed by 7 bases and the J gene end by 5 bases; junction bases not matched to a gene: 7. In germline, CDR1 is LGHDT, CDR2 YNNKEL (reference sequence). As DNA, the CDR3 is TGTGCCAGCACCCTAGGACTAGCGGGGGCGGAGACCCAGTACTTC. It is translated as CASTLGLAGAETQYF.

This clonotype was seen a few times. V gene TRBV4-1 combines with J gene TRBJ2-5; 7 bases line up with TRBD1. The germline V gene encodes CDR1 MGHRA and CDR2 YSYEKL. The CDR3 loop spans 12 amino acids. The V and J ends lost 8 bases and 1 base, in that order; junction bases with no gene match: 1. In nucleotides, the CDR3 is TGCGCCAGCCGGGACAGCCAAGAGACCCAGTACTTC. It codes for CASRDSQETQYF.

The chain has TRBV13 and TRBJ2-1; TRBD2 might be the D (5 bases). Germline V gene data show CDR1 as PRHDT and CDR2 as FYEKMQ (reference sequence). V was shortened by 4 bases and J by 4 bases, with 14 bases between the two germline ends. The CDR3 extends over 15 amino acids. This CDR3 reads CASSSQDGEYNEQFF. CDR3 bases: TGTGCCAGCAGCTCCCAGGACGGGGAGTACAATGAGCAGTTCTTC. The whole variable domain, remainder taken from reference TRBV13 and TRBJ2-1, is AAGVIQSPRHLIKEKRETATLKCYPIPRHDTVYWYQQGPGQDPQFLISFYEKMQSDKGSIPDRFSAQQFSDYHSELNMSSLELGDSALYFCASSSQDGEYNEQFFGPGTRLTVL.

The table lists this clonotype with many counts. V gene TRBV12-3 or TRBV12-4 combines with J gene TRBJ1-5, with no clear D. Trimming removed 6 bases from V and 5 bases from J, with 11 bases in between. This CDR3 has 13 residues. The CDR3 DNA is TGTGCCAGCAGGCTCGGTCTCGATCAGCCCCAGCATTTT. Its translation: CASRLGLDQPQHF.

The CDR3: CSAGGLAVGNEQFF. In nucleotides, the CDR3 is TGCAGTGCAGGGGGACTAGCCGTGGGGAATGAGCAGTTCTTC. This sequence joins TRBV20-1 and TRBJ2-1, with 9 bases fitting TRBD2. Per the germline V gene, CDR1 is DFQATT and CDR2 is SNEGSKA (reference sequence). After removal of 6 bases from V and 7 bases from J, the junction contained 10 bases not matched to a gene. The CDR3 is 14 amino acids.

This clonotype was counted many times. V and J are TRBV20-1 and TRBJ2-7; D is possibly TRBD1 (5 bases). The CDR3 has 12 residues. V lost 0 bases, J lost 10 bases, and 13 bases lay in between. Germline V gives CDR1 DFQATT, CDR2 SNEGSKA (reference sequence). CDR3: CSARDNLQVQYF. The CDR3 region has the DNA TGCAGTGCTAGAGATAATTTACAGGTCCAGTACTTC.